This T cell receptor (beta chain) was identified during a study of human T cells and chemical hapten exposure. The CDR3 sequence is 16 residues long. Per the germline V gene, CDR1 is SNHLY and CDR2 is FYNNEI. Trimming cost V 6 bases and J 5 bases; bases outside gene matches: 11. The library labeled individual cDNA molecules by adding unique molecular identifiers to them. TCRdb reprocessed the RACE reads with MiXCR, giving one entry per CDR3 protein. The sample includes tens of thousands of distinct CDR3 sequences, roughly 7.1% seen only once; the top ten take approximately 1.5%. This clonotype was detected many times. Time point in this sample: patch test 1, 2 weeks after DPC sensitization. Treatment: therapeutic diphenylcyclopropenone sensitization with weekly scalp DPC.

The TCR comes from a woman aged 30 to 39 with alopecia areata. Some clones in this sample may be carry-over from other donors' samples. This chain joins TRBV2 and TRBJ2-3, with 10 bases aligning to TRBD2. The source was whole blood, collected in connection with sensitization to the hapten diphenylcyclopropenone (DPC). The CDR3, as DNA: TGTGCCAGCAGATCACTAGCGGGGACTCCCAAAGATACGCAGTATTTT. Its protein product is CASRSLAGTPKDTQYF.